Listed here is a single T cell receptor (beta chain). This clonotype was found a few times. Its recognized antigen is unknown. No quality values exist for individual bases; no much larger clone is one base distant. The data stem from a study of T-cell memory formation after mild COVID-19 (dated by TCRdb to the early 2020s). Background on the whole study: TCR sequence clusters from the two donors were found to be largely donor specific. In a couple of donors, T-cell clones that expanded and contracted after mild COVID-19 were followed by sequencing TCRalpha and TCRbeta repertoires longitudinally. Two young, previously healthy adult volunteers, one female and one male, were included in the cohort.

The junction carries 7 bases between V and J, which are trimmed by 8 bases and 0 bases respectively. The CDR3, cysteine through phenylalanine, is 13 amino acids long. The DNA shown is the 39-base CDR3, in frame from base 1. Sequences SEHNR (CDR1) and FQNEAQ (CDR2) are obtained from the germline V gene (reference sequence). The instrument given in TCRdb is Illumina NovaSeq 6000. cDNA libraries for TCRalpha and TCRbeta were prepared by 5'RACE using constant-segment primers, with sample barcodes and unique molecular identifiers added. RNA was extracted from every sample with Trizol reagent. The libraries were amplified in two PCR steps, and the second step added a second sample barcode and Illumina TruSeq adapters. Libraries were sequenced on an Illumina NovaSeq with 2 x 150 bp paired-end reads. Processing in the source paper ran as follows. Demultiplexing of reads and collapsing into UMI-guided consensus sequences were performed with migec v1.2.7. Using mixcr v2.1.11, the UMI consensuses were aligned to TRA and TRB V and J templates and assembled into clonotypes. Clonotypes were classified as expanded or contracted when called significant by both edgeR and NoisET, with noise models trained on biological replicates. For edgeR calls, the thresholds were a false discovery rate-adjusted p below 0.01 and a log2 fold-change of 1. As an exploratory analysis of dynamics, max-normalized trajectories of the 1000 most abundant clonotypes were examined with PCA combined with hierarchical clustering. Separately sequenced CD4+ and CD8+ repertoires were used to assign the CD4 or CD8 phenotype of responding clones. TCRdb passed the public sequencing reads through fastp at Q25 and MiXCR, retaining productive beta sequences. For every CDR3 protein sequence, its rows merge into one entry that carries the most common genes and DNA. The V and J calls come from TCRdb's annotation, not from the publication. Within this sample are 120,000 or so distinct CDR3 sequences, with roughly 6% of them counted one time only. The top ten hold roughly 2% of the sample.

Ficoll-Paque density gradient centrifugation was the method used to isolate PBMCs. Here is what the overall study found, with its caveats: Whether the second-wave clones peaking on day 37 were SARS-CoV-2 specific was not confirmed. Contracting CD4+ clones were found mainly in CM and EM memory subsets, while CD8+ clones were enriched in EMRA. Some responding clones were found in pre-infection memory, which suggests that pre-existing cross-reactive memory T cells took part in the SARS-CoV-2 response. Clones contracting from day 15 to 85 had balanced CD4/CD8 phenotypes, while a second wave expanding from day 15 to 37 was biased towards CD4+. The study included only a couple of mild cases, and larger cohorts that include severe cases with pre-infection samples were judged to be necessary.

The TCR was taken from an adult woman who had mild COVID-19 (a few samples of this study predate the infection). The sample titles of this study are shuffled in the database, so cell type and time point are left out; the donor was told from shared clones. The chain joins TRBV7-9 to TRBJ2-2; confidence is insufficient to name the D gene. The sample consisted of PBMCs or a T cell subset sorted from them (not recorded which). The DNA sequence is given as TGTGCCAGCGCCCAAACGAACACCGGGGAGCTGTTTTTT. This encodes CASAQTNTGELFF.